The 7 T cell receptor beta chains listed next were all sequenced from one sample in a study of blood T cell repertoires in COVID-19. Measured with immunoSEQ multiplex PCR; TCRdb has only the in-frame clones, and not every one. The sample has nearly 300,000 clones, approximately 89% seen once. The sample was PBMCs or T cells enriched from blood (not recorded which). The receptors derive from a woman in her 50s who had been exposed to COVID-19.

V and J are TRBV20-1 and TRBJ2-2, with TRBD1 as a possible D gene (6 bases). Germline loops: CDR1 DFQATT, CDR2 SNEGSKA (reference sequence). The CDR3 covers 18 residues. V shed 3 bases and J shed 2 bases, with 22 bases lying between them. This CDR3 is CSASGDVPGGPNTGELFF. The CDR3 DNA reads TGCAGTGCTAGTGGTGATGTGCCTGGGGGCCCTAACACCGGGGAGCTGTTTTTT.

The V and J genes are TRBV2 and TRBJ2-2; TRBD2 matches 8 bases. Germline V CDR1 and CDR2: SNHLY, FYNNEI. V dropped 6 bases and J dropped 4; count of bases not matched to a gene: 1. The CDR3 runs 13 residues. CDR3 sequence reads: CASRRGATGELFF. The DNA of the CDR3 is TGTGCCAGCAGGCGGGGGGCCACCGGGGAGCTGTTTTTT.

This rearrangement joins TRBV7-9 to TRBJ2-3; D is undetermined. Germline CDR1 is SEHNR and CDR2 is FQNEAQ (reference sequence). This CDR3 is 12 amino acids long. V lost 4 bases, J lost 3 bases, and 5 bases lay in between. DNA of the CDR3: TGTGCCAGCAGCTATCCGACAGATACGCAGTATTTT. Translating it yields CASSYPTDTQYF.

The chain carries TRBV7-2 and TRBJ2-7; TRBD1 matches at 7 bases. Trimming took 5 bases from V and 2 from J; bases not matched to a gene: 6. Germline assignment: CDR1 SGHTA and CDR2 FQGNSA. The CDR3 runs to 14 residues. For the CDR3, the DNA is TGTGCCAGCAGCCACCGACAGGGCGCCTACGAGCAGTACTTC. This gives the protein CASSHRQGAYEQYF.

CDR3 nucleotide sequence: TGTGCAAGTCGCACCAGCTGGCAGGGATGGGGAGAGACCCAGTACTTC. Encoded protein: CASRTSWQGWGETQYF. This chain connects TRBV12-2 to TRBJ2-5; TRBD1 is the table's D call, not checked against the DNA. TRBV12-2 is listed as a pseudogene. The CDR3 covers 16 residues.

V gene TRBV13 combines with J gene TRBJ2-1, with TRBD1 matching 11 bases. The V and J ends lost 5 bases and 6 bases, in that order; junction bases with no gene match: 3. Germline loops: CDR1 PRHDT, CDR2 FYEKMQ (reference sequence). The CDR3 spans 14 residues. The CDR3 here is CASSDGTGGNEQFF. In DNA, the CDR3 is TGTGCCAGCAGCGACGGGACAGGGGGCAATGAGCAGTTCTTC.

This clone appeared a few times. The V call is TRBV7-8, the J call TRBJ1-4; D gene unclear. The CDR3 length is 14 residues. Germline lookup yields CDR1 SGHVS and CDR2 FQNEAQ. V was cut by 10 bases and J by 0 bases, with 12 bases left in between. This CDR3 is CATGRGATNEKLFF. CDR3 DNA sequence: TGTGCCACCGGTCGGGGAGCAACTAATGAAAAACTGTTTTTT.